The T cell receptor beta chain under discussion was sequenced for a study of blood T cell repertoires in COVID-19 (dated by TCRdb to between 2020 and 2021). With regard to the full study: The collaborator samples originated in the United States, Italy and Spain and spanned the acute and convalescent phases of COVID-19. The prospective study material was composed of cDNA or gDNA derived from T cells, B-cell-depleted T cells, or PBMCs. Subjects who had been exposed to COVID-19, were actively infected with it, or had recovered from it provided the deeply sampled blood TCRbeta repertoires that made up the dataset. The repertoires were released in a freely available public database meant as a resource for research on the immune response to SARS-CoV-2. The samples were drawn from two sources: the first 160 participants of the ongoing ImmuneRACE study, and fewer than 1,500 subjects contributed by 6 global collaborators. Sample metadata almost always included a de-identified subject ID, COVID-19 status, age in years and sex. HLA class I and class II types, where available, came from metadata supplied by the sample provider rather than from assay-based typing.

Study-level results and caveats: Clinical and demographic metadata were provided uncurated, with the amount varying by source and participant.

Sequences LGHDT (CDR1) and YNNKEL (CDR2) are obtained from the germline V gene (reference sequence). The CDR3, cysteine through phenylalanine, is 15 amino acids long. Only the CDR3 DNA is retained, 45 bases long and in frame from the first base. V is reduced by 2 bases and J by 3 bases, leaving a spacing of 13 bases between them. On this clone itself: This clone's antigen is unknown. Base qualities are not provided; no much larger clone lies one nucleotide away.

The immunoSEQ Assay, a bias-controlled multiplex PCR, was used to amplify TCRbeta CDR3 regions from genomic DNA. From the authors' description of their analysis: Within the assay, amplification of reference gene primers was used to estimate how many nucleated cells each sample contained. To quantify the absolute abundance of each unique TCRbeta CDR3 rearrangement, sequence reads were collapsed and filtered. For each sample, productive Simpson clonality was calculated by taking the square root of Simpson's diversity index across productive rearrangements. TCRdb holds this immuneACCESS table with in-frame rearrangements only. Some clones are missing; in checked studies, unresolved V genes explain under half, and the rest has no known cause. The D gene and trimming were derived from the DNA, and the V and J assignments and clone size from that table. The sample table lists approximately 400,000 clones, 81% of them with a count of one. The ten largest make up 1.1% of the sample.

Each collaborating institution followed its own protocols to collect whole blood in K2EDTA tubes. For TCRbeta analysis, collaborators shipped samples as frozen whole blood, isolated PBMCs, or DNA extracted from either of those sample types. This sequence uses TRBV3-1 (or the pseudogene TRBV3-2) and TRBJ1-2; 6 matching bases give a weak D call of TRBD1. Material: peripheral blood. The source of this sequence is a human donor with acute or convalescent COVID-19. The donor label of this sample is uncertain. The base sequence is TGTGCCAGCAGCCAAAGGCAGGGGCCCCACTATGGCTACACCTTC. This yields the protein CASSQRQGPHYGYTF.